Shown below are 7 T cell receptor beta chains from a single sample sequenced in a study of shared clonotypes between healthy human individuals. Positive CCR7 selection of CD45RO-negative cells yielded the naive CD8 cells, and terminally differentiated effector memory CD45RA+ cells were excluded. Profiling relied on immunoSEQ multiplex PCR, and the TCRdb table lists in-frame clones only, not all of them. The sample includes over 2 million clones, approximately 94% seen only once; the top ten take about 1.1%. Sequenced input: naive CD8+ T cells sorted from blood. These receptors all stem from a man between 18 and 35 years old in good health.

As concerns this clone: Other DNA sequences of this sample code for an identical CDR3. This sequence joins TRBV7-9 and TRBJ1-1, with TRBD1 matching over 7 bases. The CDR3 has 11 residues. The V gene end was trimmed by 6 bases and the J gene end by 5 bases; junction bases not matched to a gene: 0. The germline V gene encodes CDR1 SEHNR and CDR2 FQNEAQ (reference sequence). CDR3 coding DNA: TGTGCCAGCAGGACAGGGACTGAAGCTTTCTTT. Translation: CASRTGTEAFF.

The chain uses TRBV4-2 and TRBJ1-1, with a tentative D call TRBD1 (5 bases). Trimming cost V 3 bases and J 2 bases, with 13 bases left between them. CDR1 and CDR2 (germline): LGHNA, YNFKEQ. The CDR3 is 15 amino acids. The CDR3 protein is CASSQVPQGNTEAFF. CDR3 nucleotides: TGTGCCAGCAGCCAGGTACCTCAGGGAAACACTGAAGCTTTCTTT.

The rearrangement joins TRBV13 to TRBJ1-5; D is perhaps TRBD1 (6 bases). V was pared by 1 base and J by 6 bases, with 10 bases between. Germline CDR1 reads PRHDT; CDR2 reads FYEKMQ (reference sequence). The CDR3 is 14 amino acids. CDR3 in DNA: TGTGCCAGCAGCTTAGCGGGGGCTCCTCAGCCCCAGCATTTT. Its translation: CASSLAGAPQPQHF.

The rearrangement links TRBV28 to TRBJ2-7, with 7 bases aligning to TRBD1. CDR3 size: 13 residues. CDR1 and CDR2 (germline): MDHEN, SYDVKM. The V gene end was trimmed by 6 bases and the J gene end by 6 bases; junction bases not matched to a gene: 8. The DNA of the CDR3 is TGTGCCAGCAGCCCGACAGGGCTTGGCGAGCAGTACTTC. It translates to CASSPTGLGEQYF.

The rearrangement links TRBV27 to TRBJ1-1; the match to TRBD1 covers 7 bases. Germline values: CDR1 MNHEY, CDR2 SMNVEV (reference sequence). This CDR3 is built from 15 residues. Trimming removed 8 bases from V and 1 base from J; junction bases left unmatched: 10. The CDR3 loop reads CASDVSRGGNTEAFF. In DNA form, the CDR3 reads TGTGCCAGCGATGTATCCAGGGGGGGGAACACTGAAGCTTTCTTT.

The rearrangement joins TRBV27 to TRBJ1-6; TRBD1 is a possible D gene (6 bases). Germline loops: CDR1 MNHEY, CDR2 SMNVEV (reference sequence). V was clipped by 4 bases and J by 4 bases, with 8 bases between them. The length of the CDR3 is 14 residues. CDR3 sequence (DNA): TGTGCCAGCAGTTCAGGGGAATATAATTCACCCCTCCACTTT. As protein: CASSSGEYNSPLHF.

V usage is TRBV2 and J usage is TRBJ1-2, with 7 bases fitting TRBD1. The CDR3 sequence is 15 residues long. Per germline, CDR1 SNHLY and CDR2 FYNNEI. J gave up 4 bases and V 6 bases, and 11 bases lay outside the gene matches. CDR3 sequence (DNA): TGTGCCAGCAGGGCCGGGACAGCCATATCCTATGGCTACACCTTC. Its translation: CASRAGTAISYGYTF.